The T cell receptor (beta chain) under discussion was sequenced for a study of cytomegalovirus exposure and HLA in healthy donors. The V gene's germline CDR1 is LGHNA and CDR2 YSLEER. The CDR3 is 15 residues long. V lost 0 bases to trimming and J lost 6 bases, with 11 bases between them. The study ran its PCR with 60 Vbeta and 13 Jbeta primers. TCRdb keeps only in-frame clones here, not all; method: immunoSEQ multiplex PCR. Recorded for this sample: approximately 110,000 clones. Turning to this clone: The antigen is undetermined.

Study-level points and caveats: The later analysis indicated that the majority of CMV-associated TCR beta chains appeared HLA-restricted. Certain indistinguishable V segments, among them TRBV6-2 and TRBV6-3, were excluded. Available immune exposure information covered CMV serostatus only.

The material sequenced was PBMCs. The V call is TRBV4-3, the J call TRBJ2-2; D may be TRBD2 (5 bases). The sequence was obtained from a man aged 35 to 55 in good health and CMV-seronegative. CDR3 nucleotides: TGCGCCAGCAGCCAAGATAGCGTGCCCTCCGGGGAGCTGTTTTTT. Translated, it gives CASSQDSVPSGELFF.